The 16 T cell receptor beta chains presented below share a single source sample, sequenced in a study of T cells in Graves' hyperthyroidism and ophthalmopathy. From RNA transcripts, TCR beta CDR3 regions were amplified. Primed by the HTBI set, a first-round RT-PCR was run on the TCR CDR3. TCRdb reprocessed the multiplex PCR reads with MiXCR, giving one entry per CDR3 protein. The table records more than 300,000 distinct CDR3 sequences, about a sixth of them present only once. Sequencing was performed on blood. Receptor source: a woman aged 25 to 39 with Graves' hyperthyroidism that later progressed to Graves' ophthalmopathy.

This clonotype occurred many times. The rearrangement joins TRBV30 to TRBJ2-7; D not certain. V gave up 0 bases and J gave up 1 base, with 7 bases separating them. Germline V lookup: CDR1 GTSNPN, CDR2 SVGIG (reference sequence). This CDR3 is built from 13 residues. CDR3 coding DNA: TGTGCCTGGAGTGTGGGCAGGTCCTACGAGCAGTACTTC. Residues: CAWSVGRSYEQYF.

The rearrangement links TRBV19 to TRBJ2-1; 13 nucleotides agree with TRBD2. J lost 4 bases, V lost 3 bases, and 3 bases had no gene match. The CDR3 runs to 16 residues. Germline assignment: CDR1 LNHDA and CDR2 SQIVND (reference sequence). As DNA, the CDR3 is TGTGCCAGTAGTATGAGGACTAGCGGGAGTTACAATGAGCAGTTCTTC. It yields the protein CASSMRTSGSYNEQFF.

The V gene is TRBV9, the J gene TRBJ1-4; 8 bases are shared with TRBD1. Germline assignment: CDR1 SGDLS and CDR2 YYNGEE. V was clipped by 3 bases and J by 7 bases; unmatched bases: 8. CDR3 size: 15 residues. The CDR3: CASSADRGWSEKLFF. CDR3 sequence (DNA): TGTGCCAGCAGCGCAGACAGGGGTTGGAGTGAAAAACTGTTTTTT. The complete variable domain, with remaining parts taken from reference TRBV9 and TRBJ1-4, reads DSGVTQTPKHLITATGQRVTLRCSPRSGDLSVYWYQQSLDQGLQFLIQYYNGEERAKGNILERFSAQQFPDLHSELNLSSLELGDSALYFCASSADRGWSEKLFFGSGTQLSVL.

This clonotype occurred many times. V gene TRBV10-1 combines with J gene TRBJ2-1; D ambiguous. Trimming removed 0 bases from V and 0 bases from J, with 3 bases in between. From germline, CDR1 is WNHNN and CDR2 SYGVQD (reference sequence). CDR3 length: 14 amino acids. The CDR3 DNA follows: TGCGCCAGCAGTGAGTCGAGCTCCTACAATGAGCAGTTCTTC. Its translation: CASSESSSYNEQFF.

This clonotype was seen more than once but under ten times. The V gene is TRBV4-1, the J gene TRBJ1-2; 8 bases map to TRBD1. Germline CDR1 and CDR2: MGHRA and YSYEKL. The junction had 12 bases not matched to a gene; V was cut back by 2 bases and J by 7 bases. This CDR3 comprises 16 residues. The CDR3 here is CASSQPSGGAKLGYTF. The CDR3 DNA sequence: TGCGCCAGCAGCCAACCTTCAGGGGGCGCGAAACTTGGCTACACCTTC.

There are many counts of this clonotype. The chain uses TRBV2 and TRBJ2-5; weak D call: TRBD2 (6 bases). Trimming left V 8 bases short and J 2 bases short, with 12 bases between. Germline assignment: CDR1 SNHLY and CDR2 FYNNEI. This CDR3 is 13 amino acids long. DNA for the CDR3: TGTGCCAGCGGACTACCAGTACAAGAGACCCAGTACTTC. It yields the protein CASGLPVQETQYF.

In its sample, this clonotype was seen many times. The chain links TRBV7-9 to TRBJ1-4; D is unclear. This CDR3 spans 15 amino acids. With 3 bases removed from V and 3 bases from J, the gap between germline ends came to 11 bases. Germline CDR1 and CDR2: SEHNR and FQNEAQ (reference sequence). The CDR3 reads CASSFGRSPNEKLFF. In DNA form, the CDR3 reads TGTGCCAGCAGCTTTGGACGGAGTCCTAATGAAAAACTGTTTTTT.

This clonotype has just a few counts. The CDR3 sequence: CASSEAFRDEQYF. In nucleotides, the CDR3 is TGTGCCAGCAGTGAGGCCTTTCGGGACGAGCAGTACTTC. This chain links TRBV6-1 with TRBJ2-7; D ambiguous. This CDR3 spans 13 amino acids. The germline V gene encodes CDR1 MNHNS and CDR2 SASEGT. V lost 3 bases and J 5 bases, leaving 11 bases between the germline ends.

This clonotype was seen at least ten times. The CDR3 is CAIRLEDREVEAFF. In nucleotides, the CDR3 is TGTGCCATCAGACTTGAGGACAGGGAGGTTGAAGCTTTCTTT. This rearrangement joins TRBV10-3 to TRBJ1-1; 8 bases fit TRBD1. The germline V gene has CDR1 ENHRY and CDR2 SYGVKD. The CDR3 length is 14 residues. Losses at the gene ends were 6 bases for V and 7 bases for J; bases not matched to a gene: 10.

Only a few counts were recorded for this clonotype. The chain employs TRBV12-3 or TRBV12-4 and TRBJ2-7; either TRBD1 or TRBD2 may fit D (5 bases each). V lost 6 bases to trimming and J lost 3 bases, with 9 bases between them. The CDR3 contains 12 residues. In DNA, the CDR3 is TGTGCCAGCAGCCCGGGACGCTACGAGCAGTACTTC. Amino acids: CASSPGRYEQYF.

This clonotype was observed many times. The V call is TRBV27, the J call TRBJ2-7, with D tentatively TRBD1 or TRBD2 (5 bases each). Germline lookup yields CDR1 MNHEY and CDR2 SMNVEV (reference sequence). Trimming left V 5 bases short and J 3 bases short, with 17 bases between. There are 15 residues in the CDR3. The CDR3 loop reads CASSLRGYSYYEQYF. DNA for the CDR3: TGTGCCAGCAGTCTGAGGGGTTACTCCTACTACGAGCAGTACTTC.

The chain has TRBV18 and TRBJ2-7; 7 bases fit TRBD1. Trimming removed 5 bases from V and 3 bases from J; junction bases left unmatched: 7. The CDR3 runs 14 residues. Germline CDR1 and CDR2: KGHSH and LQKENI. The CDR3 DNA sequence: TGTGCCAGCTCAACCGGGACAGACGACTACGAGCAGTACTTC. It is translated as CASSTGTDDYEQYF. The full variable domain, its missing parts supplied by reference TRBV18 and TRBJ2-7, is NAGVMQNPRHLVRRRGQEARLRCSPMKGHSHVYWYRQLPEEGLKFMVYLQKENIIDESGMPKERFSAEFPKEGPSILRIQQVVRGDSAAYFCASSTGTDDYEQYFGPGTRLTVT.

In its sample, this clonotype was seen many times. The chain links TRBV29-1 to TRBJ2-3; 7 bases agree with TRBD1. Losses at the gene ends were 8 bases for V and 1 base for J; bases not matched to a gene: 6. There are 13 residues in the CDR3. In germline, CDR1 is SQVTM, CDR2 ANQGSEA. The CDR3 spells CSLRQGGTDTQYF. Here the CDR3 DNA reads TGCAGCTTGCGACAGGGTGGCACAGATACGCAGTATTTT.

This chain joins TRBV19 and TRBJ1-1, with D tentatively TRBD1 (6 bases). CDR1 and CDR2 from the germline V gene are LNHDA and SQIVND (reference sequence). The V gene lost 1 base and the J gene lost 1 base, with 10 bases spanning the gap. This CDR3 spans 15 amino acids. DNA for the CDR3: TGTGCCAGTAGTATAGGGGGGGCCCGGAACACTGAAGCTTTCTTT. Translation gives CASSIGGARNTEAFF.

This clonotype occurred many times. This chain connects TRBV3-1 to TRBJ2-1, with D maybe TRBD2 (5 bases). Trimming left V 4 bases short and J 5 bases short, with 15 bases between. From germline, CDR1 is LGHDT and CDR2 YNNKEL (reference sequence). The CDR3 covers 15 residues. The CDR3 loop is CASSPSGDDHNEQFF. CDR3 in DNA: TGTGCCAGCAGCCCGAGCGGAGATGACCACAATGAGCAGTTCTTC.

V is TRBV6-1 and J is TRBJ1-3, with a tentative D call TRBD1 (6 bases). The CDR3 runs 14 residues. The V gene's germline CDR1 is MNHNS and CDR2 SASEGT. The V end lost 7 bases, the J end lost 1 base, and 11 bases lay between the germline ends. CDR3 sequence reads: CASTGDASGNTIYF. CDR3 in DNA: TGTGCCAGCACAGGGGACGCGTCTGGAAACACCATATATTTT.